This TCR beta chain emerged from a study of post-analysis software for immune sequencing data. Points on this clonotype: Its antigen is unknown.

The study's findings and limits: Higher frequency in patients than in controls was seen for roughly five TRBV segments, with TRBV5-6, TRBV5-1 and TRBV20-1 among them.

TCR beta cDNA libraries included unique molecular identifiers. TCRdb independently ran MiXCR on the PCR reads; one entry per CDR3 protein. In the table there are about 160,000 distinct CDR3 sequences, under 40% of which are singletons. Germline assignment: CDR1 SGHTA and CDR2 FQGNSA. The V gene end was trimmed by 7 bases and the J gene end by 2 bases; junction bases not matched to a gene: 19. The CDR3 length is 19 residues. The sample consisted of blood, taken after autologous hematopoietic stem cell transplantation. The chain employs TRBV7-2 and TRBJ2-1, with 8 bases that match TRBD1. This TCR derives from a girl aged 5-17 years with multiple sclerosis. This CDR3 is CASIPPGQVFRMAYNEQFF. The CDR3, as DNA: TGTGCCAGCATCCCGCCGGGACAGGTATTCCGGATGGCCTACAATGAGCAGTTCTTC. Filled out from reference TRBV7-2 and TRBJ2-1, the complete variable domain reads GAGVSQSPSNKVTEKGKDVELRCDPISGHTALYWYRQSLGQGLEFLIYFQGNSAPDKSGLPSDRFSAERTGGSVSTLTIQRTQQEDSAVYLCASIPPGQVFRMAYNEQFFGPGTRLTVL.